Detailed here is one T cell receptor beta chain. The antigen it recognizes is unknown. Base quality data are lacking; no much larger clone is found one base away. The germline V and J ends show losses of 5 bases and 1 base respectively, and no gene match explains 9 bases of the junction. CDR1 and CDR2, per the germline V gene (reference sequence), are SEHNR and FQNEAQ. Reading from cysteine to phenylalanine, the CDR3 counts 17 amino acids. Here the CDR3 DNA is all that survives: 51 bases in frame from base 1. This specimen belongs to a study of T cells after yellow fever vaccination (dated by TCRdb to about 2019). In the study overall: The SMART-Seq v4 Ultra Low Input RNA kit was used to prepare libraries from fractions with low cell numbers. To follow T-cell clones before and after both primary and booster YFV17D yellow fever vaccination, bulk TCR alpha and beta repertoires underwent longitudinal sequencing. Blood samples were taken at several timepoints before and after primary and secondary immunization, and bulk PBMC replicates and cell subsets were isolated. Two healthy male donors, one aged 18 to 30 and one aged 30 to 40 years, made up the cohort. Overall study results and their limits: The secondary T-cell response was found to be weaker but faster than the primary response, with a peak reached on day 5 rather than on day 15. Because abundant contaminating clonotypes from the bulk population could be contained in FACS-sorted repertoires, computational filtering was required. After the booster, most of the clones that had expanded following primary vaccination were detected again (approximately 95% of CD4 and around 88% of CD8), which suggests that memory was broadly maintained. A small fraction of clonotypes appeared in both the CD4 and CD8 compartments, likely as a result of convergent recombination. Because only a couple of donors were included in the study, the extent to which the findings can be generalized is limited.

The run used an Illumina NovaSeq 6000. TCR cDNA was synthesized by 5'RACE template switching, through which a universal primer site and unique molecular identifiers were introduced. cDNA synthesis was primed from both the TCR alpha and TCR beta constant segments. Library amplification involved two PCR steps, and the second step added sample barcodes and sequencing adapters. Sequencing of libraries was done on Illumina HiSeq 2500 (2x100 bp) or NovaSeq (2x150 bp). Regarding the original processing steps: Demultiplexing of reads and collapsing into UMI consensus sequences were performed with MIGEC, and V(D)J alignment was carried out with MiXCR. Clonotypes responding to the vaccine were identified with edgeR on replicate PBMC samples, with the criteria of FDR below 0.01 and a log2 fold change above 5 up to day 15. Each bulk clonotype was labeled CD4 or CD8 based on which sequenced repertoire, CD4 or CD8, contained the clonotype at higher abundance. Starting from the raw public reads, TCRdb applied fastp trimming at Q25, assembled clones with MiXCR and retained in-frame beta chains. Each CDR3 protein gets just one entry, which takes the most common genes and DNA from the rows behind it. Clone size and V and J calls follow TCRdb, not the original study. The sample table holds hundreds of thousands of distinct CDR3 sequences, of which approximately 3.8% were seen once. Roughly a quarter of the sample lies in the top ten.

The treatment or condition label here, explained by the study, means: live attenuated yellow fever vaccine strain. Two biological replicates of bulk PBMCs were collected at each blood-draw timepoint. PBMCs were isolated from peripheral blood using a standard Ficoll-Paque protocol. RNA was extracted with TriZol from bulk PBMCs, CD4 and CD8 fractions, and dextramer-positive and dextramer-negative fractions. The receptor comes from a man aged 18 to 30 who received the YFV17D yellow fever vaccine. Here the chain combines TRBV7-9 and TRBJ2-3, with 10 central nucleotides matching TRBD1. Sample: PBMCs, taken on the day of the yellow fever booster vaccination. The CDR3 protein: CASSTRPGQGRTDTQYF. Read as DNA, the sequence is TGTGCCAGCAGCACAAGGCCGGGACAGGGGCGCACAGATACGCAGTATTTT.